This entry features one TCR beta chain sequence. This specimen comes from a study of blood T cell repertoires in COVID-19. Study details: Researchers got acute and convalescent COVID-19 samples from the United States, Italy and Spain. The analysed material was cDNA or gDNA that came from T cells, B-cell-depleted T cells, or PBMCs.

Authors' processing steps: Amplification from reference gene primers served as the basis for estimated nucleated cell counts. Profiling relied on immunoSEQ multiplex PCR, and the TCRdb table lists in-frame clones only, not all of them. Clonal size and the V and J genes are those of that table, whereas D and trimming came from the DNA. This table has some 29,000 clones, less than 80% appearing once. CDR3 length: 18 residues. CDR1 SGHTA and CDR2 FQGNSA come from the germline V gene. With V trimmed by 2 bases and J by 0 bases, 7 bases remained unmatched. This sequence joins TRBV7-2 and TRBJ2-7; TRBD2 matches at 13 bases. The sequenced sample consisted of peripheral blood. The origin of this receptor is a man aged 65 to 85 with acute or convalescent COVID-19. The CDR3 region is CASSLKTSGGVFSYEQYF. The CDR3 DNA follows: TGTGCCAGCAGCTTAAAAACTAGCGGGGGGGTCTTCTCCTACGAGCAGTACTTC.